Shown below are 3 T cell receptor beta chains from a single sample sequenced in a study of control samples from healthy donors and cancer patients. Using immunoSEQ multiplex PCR, the repertoire was profiled, and TCRdb retains in-frame clones only, with some absent. This sample has about 90,000 clones, with approximately 90% found just once. Sequencing was carried out using blood. The source is a woman aged 18-29 years in good health.

V is TRBV10-3 and J is TRBJ1-1; TRBD1 aligns across 11 bases. Germline V gene sequence: CDR1 ENHRY, CDR2 SYGVKD. The CDR3 covers 13 residues. Germline trimming cut 11 bases from V and 1 base from J; bases unmatched to any gene: 3. CDR3 protein: CAYGQGANTEAFF. In DNA, the CDR3 is TGTGCCTATGGACAGGGGGCGAACACTGAAGCTTTCTTT.

With regard to this clone: This CDR3 is missing its conserved last phenylalanine or tryptophan, likely due to a read error. No DNA is shown, since the ends of the CDR3 on it are uncertain; the CDR3 is the one TCRdb lists. The chain uses TRBV7-2 and TRBJ2-3; TRBD2 is the table's D call, not checked against the DNA. The CDR3 region is 14 residues in length, termini included. CDR1 and CDR2 (germline): SGHTA, FQGNSA. This CDR3 reads CASSLEGVAGGLSH.

The chain couples TRBV2 to TRBJ1-1, with unresolved D. CDR1 and CDR2 (germline): SNHLY, FYNNEI. This CDR3 region has 13 residues. V gave up 2 bases and J gave up 1 base, with 5 bases separating them. CDR3 region: CASSETGNTEAFF. For the CDR3, the DNA is TGTGCCAGCAGTGAAACGGGGAACACTGAAGCTTTCTTT.